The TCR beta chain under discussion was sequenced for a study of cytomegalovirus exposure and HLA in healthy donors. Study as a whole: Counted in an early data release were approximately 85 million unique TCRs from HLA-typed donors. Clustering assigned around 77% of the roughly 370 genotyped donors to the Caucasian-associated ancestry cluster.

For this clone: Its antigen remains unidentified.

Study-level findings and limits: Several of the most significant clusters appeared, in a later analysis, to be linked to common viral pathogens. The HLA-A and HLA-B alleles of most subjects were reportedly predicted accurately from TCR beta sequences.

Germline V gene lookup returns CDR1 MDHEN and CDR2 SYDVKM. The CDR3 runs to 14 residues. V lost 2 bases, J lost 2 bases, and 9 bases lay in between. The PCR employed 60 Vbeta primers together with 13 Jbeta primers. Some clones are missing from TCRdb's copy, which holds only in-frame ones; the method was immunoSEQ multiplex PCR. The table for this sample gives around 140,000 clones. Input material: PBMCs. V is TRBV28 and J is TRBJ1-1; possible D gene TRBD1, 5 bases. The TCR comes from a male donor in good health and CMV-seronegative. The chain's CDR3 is CASSLVQANTEAFF. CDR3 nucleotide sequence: TGTGCCAGCAGTTTAGTACAGGCCAACACTGAAGCTTTCTTT.